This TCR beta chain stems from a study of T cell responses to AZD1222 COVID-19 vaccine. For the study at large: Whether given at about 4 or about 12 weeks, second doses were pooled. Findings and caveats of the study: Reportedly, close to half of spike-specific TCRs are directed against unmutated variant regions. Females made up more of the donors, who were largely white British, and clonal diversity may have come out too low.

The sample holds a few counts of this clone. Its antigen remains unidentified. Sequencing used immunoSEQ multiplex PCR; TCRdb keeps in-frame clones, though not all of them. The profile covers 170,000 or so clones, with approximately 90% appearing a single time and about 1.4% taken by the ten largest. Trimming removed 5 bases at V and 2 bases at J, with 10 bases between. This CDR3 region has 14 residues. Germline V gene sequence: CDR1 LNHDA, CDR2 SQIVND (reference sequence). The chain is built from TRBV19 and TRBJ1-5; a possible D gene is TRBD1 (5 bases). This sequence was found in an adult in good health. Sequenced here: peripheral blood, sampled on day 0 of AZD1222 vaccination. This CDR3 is CASSWGDGNQPQHF. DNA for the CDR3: TGTGCCAGTAGTTGGGGGGACGGCAATCAGCCCCAGCATTTT.